This T cell receptor (beta chain) was observed in a study of Ad26.COV2.S vaccination and SARS-CoV-2 variants. Repertoires were generated with immunoSEQ multiplex PCR, while TCRdb's copy carries only in-frame clones and drops some. The sample contains roughly 400,000 clones, about 92% of which appear only once. Germline V gene data show CDR1 as LGHDT and CDR2 as YNNKEL (reference sequence). CDR3 length equals 15 residues. V dropped 4 bases and J dropped 5 bases, with 15 bases sitting between them. Documented treatment: some 19 received Ad26.COV2.S at low or high dose, single or two shots; roughly five received placebo; per-sample allocation not given. At day 63 after the first vaccine or placebo injection, samples were drawn.

This sequence joins TRBV3-1 (or the pseudogene TRBV3-2) and TRBJ2-1; D is possibly TRBD2 (6 bases). Specimen: peripheral blood, collected in a trial of Ad26.COV2.S vaccine versus placebo. The sequence was collected from a person between 18 and 60 years old who received the Ad26.COV2.S COVID-19 vaccine or a placebo. CDR3 sequence: CASSPWDFTNNEQFF. For the CDR3, the DNA is TGTGCCAGCAGCCCGTGGGACTTCACTAACAATGAGCAGTTCTTC.